The TCR beta chain under discussion was sequenced for a study of T cells in Graves' hyperthyroidism and ophthalmopathy. TCR beta CDR3 sequences were amplified from RNA transcripts. A set of HTBI primers served as the primers for a first-round RT-PCR of the TCR CDR3. MiXCR, applied by TCRdb to the multiplex PCR reads, yields one record per CDR3 protein. The sample lists approximately 710,000 distinct CDR3 sequences; around a sixth were seen once. Trimming cost V 6 bases and J 0 bases; bases outside gene matches: 9. Germline CDR1 DFQATT, CDR2 SNEGSKA (reference sequence). The CDR3 covers 16 residues. The chain employs TRBV20-1 and TRBJ1-3; 9 nucleotides agree with TRBD1. This clonotype originated in a middle-aged man with Graves' hyperthyroidism. The material sequenced was blood. Written as DNA, the CDR3 is TGCAGTGCGCCAGGACAGGGGCTCCCCTCTGGAAACACCATATATTTT. This codes for CSAPGQGLPSGNTIYF.